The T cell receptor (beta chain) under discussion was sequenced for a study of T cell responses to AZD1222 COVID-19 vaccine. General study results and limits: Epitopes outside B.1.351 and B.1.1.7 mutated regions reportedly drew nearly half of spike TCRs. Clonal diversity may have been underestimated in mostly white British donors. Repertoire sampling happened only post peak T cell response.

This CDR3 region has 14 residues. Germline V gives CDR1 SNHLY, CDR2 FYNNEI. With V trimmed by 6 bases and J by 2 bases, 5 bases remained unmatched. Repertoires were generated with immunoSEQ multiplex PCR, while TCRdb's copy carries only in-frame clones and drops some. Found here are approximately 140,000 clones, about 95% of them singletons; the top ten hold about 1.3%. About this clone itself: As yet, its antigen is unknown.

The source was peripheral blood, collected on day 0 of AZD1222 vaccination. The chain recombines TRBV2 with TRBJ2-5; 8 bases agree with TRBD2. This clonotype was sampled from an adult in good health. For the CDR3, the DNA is TGTGCCAGCAGCCGGACTAGCCATCAAGAGACCCAGTACTTC. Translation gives CASSRTSHQETQYF.